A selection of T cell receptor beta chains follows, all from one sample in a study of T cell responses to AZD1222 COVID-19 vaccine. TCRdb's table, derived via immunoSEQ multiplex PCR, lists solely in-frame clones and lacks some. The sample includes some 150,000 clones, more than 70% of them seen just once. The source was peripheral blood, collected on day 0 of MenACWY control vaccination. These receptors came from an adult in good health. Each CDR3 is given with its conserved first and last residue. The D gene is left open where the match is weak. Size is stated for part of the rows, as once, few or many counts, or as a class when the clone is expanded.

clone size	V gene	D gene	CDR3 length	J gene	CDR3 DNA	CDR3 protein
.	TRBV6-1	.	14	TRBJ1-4	TGTGCCAGCAGTGAATTTTCTTTGGATGAAAAACTGTTTTTT	CASSEFSLDEKLFF
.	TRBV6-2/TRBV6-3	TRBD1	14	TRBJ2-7	TGTACCAGCAGTTACGACAGGGGTGGTTACGAGCAGTACTTC	CTSSYDRGGYEQYF
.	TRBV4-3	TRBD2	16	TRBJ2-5	TGCGCCAGCAGCCAAGGAGCGGGGGGTTTAGGGGAGACCCAGTACTTC	CASSQGAGGLGETQYF
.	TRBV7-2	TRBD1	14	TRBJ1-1	TGTGCCGGCAGCATCCGGCGGACAGGTTTAAAAGCTTTCTTT	CAGSIRRTGLKAFF
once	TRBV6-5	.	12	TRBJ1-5	TGTGCCAGCAGGGGCCCGAATCAGCCCCAGCATTTT	CASRGPNQPQHF
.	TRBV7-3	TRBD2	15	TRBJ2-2	TGTGCCAGCAGCCCTAGGACTAGCGGGGTCGGGGAGCTGTTTTTT	CASSPRTSGVGELFF
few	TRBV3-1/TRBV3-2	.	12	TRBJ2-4	TGTGCCAGCAGCCAAGCAGAAAACATTCAGTACTTC	CASSQAENIQYF
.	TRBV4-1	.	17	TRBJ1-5	TGCGCCAGCAGCCAAGGTCGGCCCAATGCTGGCAATCAGCCCCAGCATTTT	CASSQGRPNAGNQPQHF
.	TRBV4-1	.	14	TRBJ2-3	TGCGCCAGCAGCCAAGCATCTAAAACAGATACGCAGTATTTT	CASSQASKTDTQYF
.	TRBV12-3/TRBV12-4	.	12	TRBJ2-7	TGTGCCAGCAGTGGCCGGGACTCTAAGGAGTACTTC	CASSGRDSKEYF
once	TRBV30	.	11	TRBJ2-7	TGTGCCTGGAGTCAATCCTACGAGCAGTACTTC	CAWSQSYEQYF
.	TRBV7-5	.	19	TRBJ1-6	TGTGCCAGAAGCTTAGATGACCCCAAATTGGTTGGGGCTAATTCACCCCTCCACTTT	CARSLDDPKLVGANSPLHF
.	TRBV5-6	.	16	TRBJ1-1	TGTGCCAGCAGCCTGAAAGGGCCCAGATTCAACACTGAAGCTTTCTTT	CASSLKGPRFNTEAFF
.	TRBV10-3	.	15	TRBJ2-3	TGTGCCATCAGTGCCGGGCAGGAGAGCGGAGATACGCAGTATTTT	CAISAGQESGDTQYF